This T cell receptor (beta chain) was recorded in a study of blood T cell repertoires in COVID-19 (dated by TCRdb to about 2020). For context, the study as a whole: Samples from collaborators originated in the United States, Italy and Spain and spanned both the acute and convalescent phases of COVID-19. The prospective study material was composed of cDNA or gDNA derived from T cells, B-cell-depleted T cells, or PBMCs. Deeply sampled blood TCRbeta repertoires from subjects exposed to, actively infected with, or recovered from COVID-19 were included in the dataset. The repertoires were made available in a free public database intended to serve as a resource for research on the immune response to SARS-CoV-2. Samples came from the ongoing ImmuneRACE study (first 160 participants) plus 1,254 subjects from 6 global collaborators. Sample metadata almost always included a de-identified subject ID, COVID-19 status, age in years and sex. Where available, HLA class I and class II types were obtained from metadata supplied by the sample provider rather than from assay-based typing.

The V end loses 4 bases and the J end loses 3 bases, and a stretch of 6 bases separates them. The cysteine opens and the phenylalanine closes a CDR3 of 11 amino acids. Left in the record is the CDR3 DNA by itself, 33 bases read in frame from the first base. CDR1 SQVTM and CDR2 ANQGSEA are derived from the germline V gene. Turning to this clone: There is no known antigen for this receptor. Nothing much larger sits one base from this clone, and base qualities are not available.

TCRbeta CDR3 regions were amplified from genomic DNA by means of the immunoSEQ Assay, a bias-controlled multiplex PCR. In the paper's pipeline: The number of nucleated cells in each sample was estimated from the amplification of reference gene primers within the assay. To quantify the absolute abundance of each unique TCRbeta CDR3 rearrangement, sequence reads were collapsed and filtered. For each sample, productive Simpson clonality was calculated as the square root of Simpson's diversity index across productive rearrangements. Here the immuneACCESS table is served through TCRdb, limited to in-frame sequences with V and J called. Missing clones are a known gap in these copies; in checked studies unresolved V genes cover under half, and the rest lacks a known reason. The V and J calls and the clone size are those of that table, but D and trimming were determined from the DNA. The sample yields approximately 210,000 clones; roughly nine tenths were counted once. Of the sample, 0.7% to 0.85% is held by the ten largest clones.

Whole blood was collected in K2EDTA tubes by collaborating institutions according to the institutions' own protocols. For TCRbeta analysis, collaborators shipped samples as frozen whole blood, isolated PBMCs, or DNA extracted from either of those sample types. Beyond this particular receptor, the publication reports: The quantity of clinical and demographic metadata differed by source and by participant and was supplied without curation.

The source material was peripheral blood. This sequence originates from a woman aged 70 to 79 with acute or convalescent COVID-19. Recombination joined TRBV29-1 with TRBJ1-2, with TRBD1 tentatively as D gene (5 bases match). CDR3 loop: CSVGQHYGYTF. The DNA reads TGCAGCGTTGGACAGCACTATGGCTACACCTTC.